Listed below are T cell receptor beta chains from one sample, sequenced in a study of cytomegalovirus exposure and HLA in healthy donors. The assay was immunoSEQ multiplex PCR, and TCRdb's table has in-frame clones only and misses some. The table includes just over 200,000 clones, 55% to 75% detected once. Sequenced: PBMCs. The receptors were sampled from a man aged 35 to 55 in good health and CMV-seropositive. The CDR3 runs from the conserved cysteine through the conserved F or W. The order of the fields is clone size, CDR3 length, D gene, V gene, J gene, CDR3 protein, CDR3 DNA. The D gene is left open where the match is weak. The size entry is marked missing in some rows and otherwise reads once, few, many or a size class.

size: few; length: 12; D: NA; V: TRBV6-4; J: TRBJ1-2; CDR3: CASSDQGYGYTF; DNA: TGTGCCAGCAGTGATCAGGGATATGGCTACACCTTC
size: few; length: 15; D: NA; V: TRBV5-4; J: TRBJ2-3; CDR3: CASSLRGTRTDTQYF; DNA: TGTGCCAGCAGCTTGAGGGGTACCCGCACAGATACGCAGTATTTT
size: NA; length: 13; D: NA; V: TRBV2; J: TRBJ1-1; CDR3: CASSEAPHTEAFF; DNA: TGTGCCAGCAGTGAGGCCCCGCACACTGAAGCTTTCTTT
size: NA; length: 11; D: NA; V: TRBV6-5; J: TRBJ1-2; CDR3: CASRGLYGYTF; DNA: TGTGCCAGCAGGGGGCTCTATGGCTACACCTTC
size: NA; length: 15; D: TRBD2; V: TRBV5-4; J: TRBJ2-1; CDR3: CASSPAIAGYNEQFF; DNA: TGTGCCAGCAGCCCCGCGATAGCGGGGTACAATGAGCAGTTCTTC
size: NA; length: 14; D: TRBD2; V: TRBV7-9; J: TRBJ2-7; CDR3: CASSLGGDPYEQYF; DNA: TGTGCCAGCAGCTTGGGAGGGGACCCCTACGAGCAGTACTTC
size: NA; length: 15; D: TRBD2; V: TRBV9; J: TRBJ2-1; CDR3: CASSLLAGGLNEQFF; DNA: TGTGCCAGCAGCCTCCTAGCGGGGGGGCTAAATGAGCAGTTCTTC
size: NA; length: 16; D: TRBD1; V: TRBV4-3; J: TRBJ1-6; CDR3: CASSQELRDRDSPLHF; DNA: TGCGCCAGCAGCCAAGAGCTCCGGGACAGGGATTCACCCCTCCACTTT
size: NA; length: 16; D: NA; V: TRBV28; J: TRBJ2-6; CDR3: CASSLAGAAGANVLTF; DNA: TGTGCCAGCAGCCTGGCGGGGGCTGCTGGGGCCAACGTCCTGACTTTC
size: NA; length: 17; D: TRBD1; V: TRBV7-8; J: TRBJ2-6; CDR3: CASSLRDRAGGANVLTF; DNA: TGTGCCAGCAGCTTACGGGACAGGGCTGGTGGGGCCAACGTCCTGACTTTC
size: NA; length: 14; D: NA; V: TRBV27; J: TRBJ1-3; CDR3: CASSLSGKGNTIYF; DNA: TGTGCCAGCAGTTTATCGGGGAAGGGGAACACCATATATTTT
size: few; length: 14; D: TRBD1; V: TRBV7-9; J: TRBJ2-5; CDR3: CASSTDRGRETQYF; DNA: TGTGCCAGCAGCACTGACAGGGGGCGAGAGACCCAGTACTTC
size: once; length: 14; D: TRBD1; V: TRBV6-5; J: TRBJ2-7; CDR3: CASSLGTGSYEQYF; DNA: TGTGCCAGCAGTTTGGGGACAGGGTCCTACGAGCAGTACTTC
size: NA; length: 11; D: TRBD2; V: TRBV27; J: TRBJ2-3; CDR3: CATLREGTQYF; DNA: TGTGCCACCCTCCGGGAGGGTACGCAGTATTTT
size: few; length: 14; D: NA; V: TRBV27; J: TRBJ2-1; CDR3: CASSSSGGGPYQFF; DNA: TGTGCCAGCAGTTCTTCAGGGGGAGGCCCCTACCAGTTCTTC
size: few; length: 15; D: TRBD1; V: TRBV2; J: TRBJ2-2; CDR3: CASSLLTGGKGELFF; DNA: TGTGCCAGCAGCTTACTGACAGGGGGCAAAGGGGAGCTGTTTTTT
size: NA; length: 13; D: TRBD1; V: TRBV6-5; J: TRBJ1-2; CDR3: CASTYRGNYGYTF; DNA: TGTGCCAGCACCTACAGGGGTAACTATGGCTACACCTTC
size: NA; length: 13; D: NA; V: TRBV11-2; J: TRBJ2-6; CDR3: CATRVSGANVLTF; DNA: TGTGCCACTCGCGTCTCTGGGGCCAACGTCCTGACTTTC
size: few; length: 13; D: NA; V: TRBV27; J: TRBJ2-1; CDR3: CASNGGGNNEQFF; DNA: TGTGCCAGCAACGGCGGGGGCAACAATGAGCAGTTCTTC
size: NA; length: 16; D: NA; V: TRBV5-1; J: TRBJ1-3; CDR3: CASSLAGGKFGNTIYF; DNA: TGCGCCAGCAGCTTGGCGGGGGGAAAGTTTGGAAACACCATATATTTT
size: NA; length: 15; D: TRBD1; V: TRBV11-2; J: TRBJ1-2; CDR3: CASSLFRGQGDGYTF; DNA: TGTGCCAGCAGCTTATTTAGGGGACAGGGCGATGGCTACACCTTC
size: once; length: 16; D: TRBD2; V: TRBV7-9; J: TRBJ2-3; CDR3: CASSLATSGGADTQYF; DNA: TGTGCCAGCAGCTTAGCTACTAGCGGGGGGGCTGATACGCAGTATTTT
size: NA; length: 14; D: NA; V: TRBV5-1; J: TRBJ1-2; CDR3: CASSEGGENYGYTF; DNA: TGCGCCAGCAGCGAGGGAGGAGAAAACTATGGCTACACCTTC
size: few; length: 13; D: TRBD1; V: TRBV6-5; J: TRBJ2-7; CDR3: CASSRQGMSEQYF; DNA: TGTGCCAGCAGTAGACAGGGTATGTCCGAGCAGTACTTC
size: NA; length: 15; D: TRBD2; V: TRBV27; J: TRBJ2-1; CDR3: CASSEAAGGYNEQFF; DNA: TGTGCCAGCAGTGAGGCGGCCGGGGGGTACAATGAGCAGTTCTTC
size: few; length: 19; D: NA; V: TRBV27; J: TRBJ2-7; CDR3: CASSFRFPSDGQSSYEQYF; DNA: TGTGCCAGCAGTTTTCGGTTCCCGAGCGACGGACAGAGCTCCTACGAGCAGTACTTC
size: NA; length: 17; D: TRBD2; V: TRBV9; J: TRBJ2-7; CDR3: CASSVGGERGGSYEQYF; DNA: TGTGCCAGCAGCGTAGGAGGGGAACGCGGGGGGTCCTACGAGCAGTACTTC